A single sample gave rise to the 16 T cell receptor beta chains below, sequenced in a study of cytomegalovirus exposure and HLA in healthy donors. PCR involved 60 Vbeta and 13 Jbeta primers. Method: immunoSEQ multiplex PCR; TCRdb's copy keeps in-frame clones and lacks some. The sample shows about 180,000 clones, 60% to 80% of them seen only once. Input material: PBMCs. Receptor source: a man aged 40-55 years in good health and CMV-seropositive.

With regard to this clone: Other DNA sequences in the sample encode the same CDR3. The V and J genes are TRBV4-1 and TRBJ1-5, with D possibly matching TRBD1 (5 bases). Trimming took 0 bases from V and 6 from J, leaving 9 bases between them. The CDR3 consists of 14 residues. Germline V gives CDR1 MGHRA, CDR2 YSYEKL. The CDR3 reads CASSQEEGLQPQHF. The CDR3 bases are TGCGCCAGCAGCCAAGAGGAGGGACTTCAGCCCCAGCATTTT.

This clone was found once. The rearrangement joins TRBV14 to TRBJ2-7, with TRBD2 matching 12 bases. With 4 bases clipped from V and 6 bases from J, the junction kept 7 bases outside the gene matches. CDR1 and CDR2 (germline): SGHDN, FVKESK. This CDR3 has 15 amino acids. This chain's CDR3 is CASSPRLAGVGEQYF. The CDR3 DNA is TGTGCCAGCAGCCCCCGACTAGCGGGAGTTGGCGAGCAGTACTTC. The complete variable domain, with remaining parts taken from reference TRBV14 and TRBJ2-7, reads EAGVTQFPSHSVIEKGQTVTLRCDPISGHDNLYWYRRVMGKEIKFLLHFVKESKQDESGMPNNRFLAERTGGTYSTLKVQPAELEDSGVYFCASSPRLAGVGEQYFGPGTRLTVT.

The chain joins TRBV2 to TRBJ2-3; TRBD2 aligns across 13 bases. V dropped 10 bases and J dropped 1; count of bases not matched to a gene: 17. In germline, CDR1 is SNHLY, CDR2 FYNNEI. The CDR3 totals 19 residues. The CDR3 is CATSGTSGISIGGTDTQYF. In nucleotides, the CDR3 is TGTGCCACCTCGGGGACTAGCGGGATATCGATCGGAGGCACAGATACGCAGTATTTT.

The rearrangement uses TRBV5-1 and TRBJ2-2, with TRBD1 matching 8 bases. The CDR3 extends over 15 amino acids. Per the germline V gene, CDR1 is SGHRS and CDR2 is YFSETQ. Unmatched junction bases numbered 8, after V lost 7 bases and J lost 3 bases. CDR3: CASHLGQVDTGELFF. CDR3 bases: TGCGCCAGCCACCTGGGACAGGTCGACACCGGGGAGCTGTTTTTT.

This clone was seen only once. This chain links TRBV7-3 with TRBJ2-1, with 8 bases that match TRBD1. The CDR3 extends over 17 amino acids. Germline lookup yields CDR1 SGHTA and CDR2 FQGTGA. V was clipped by 0 bases and J by 5 bases; unmatched bases: 9. The CDR3 is CASSLTWRQGTDNEQFF. CDR3 sequence (DNA): TGTGCCAGCAGCTTAACGTGGCGACAGGGGACCGACAATGAGCAGTTCTTC.

The chain employs TRBV18 and TRBJ1-4; no definite D call. Germline V gene data show CDR1 as KGHSH and CDR2 as LQKENI. The V end lost 4 bases, the J end lost 5 bases, and 5 bases lay between the germline ends. This CDR3 spans 12 amino acids. CDR3 in DNA: TGTGCCAGCTCACTTGAGAATGAAAAACTGTTTTTT. Translation: CASSLENEKLFF.

The CDR3 protein is CASSLRAFTHNEQFF. The DNA of the CDR3 is TGTGCCAGCAGCTTGAGAGCGTTTACCCACAATGAGCAGTTCTTC. J is TRBJ2-1 and V is TRBV5-6, with D uncertain. Trimming removed 1 base from V and 5 bases from J, with 13 bases in between. Germline V gene sequence: CDR1 SGHDT, CDR2 YYEEEE. The CDR3 has 15 amino acids.

This chain connects TRBV30 to TRBJ1-2; 7 nucleotides align to TRBD1. The CDR3 length is 13 residues. Looked up from germline, CDR1 is GTSNPN and CDR2 is SVGIG (reference sequence). V dropped 5 bases and J dropped 2; count of bases not matched to a gene: 5. The CDR3 bases are TGTGCCTGGCGCCGGGACAGAAACTATGGCTACACCTTC. Its protein is CAWRRDRNYGYTF.

The chain links TRBV2 to TRBJ2-1; possibly TRBD2 for D (5 bases). CDR1 SNHLY and CDR2 FYNNEI come from the germline V gene. The CDR3 has 14 amino acids. The V end was cut by 7 bases, the J end by 5 bases, with 15 bases between. In DNA form, the CDR3 reads TGTGCCAGCAAGGGCCAACTAGGCGACAATGAGCAGTTCTTC. Translation gives CASKGQLGDNEQFF.

This chain links TRBV5-1 with TRBJ2-1; 11 nucleotides line up with TRBD1. The CDR3 is 15 residues long. The germline gives CDR1 SGHRS, CDR2 YFSETQ. Trimming at V came to 4 bases and at J to 6 bases, leaving 6 bases not matched to a gene. The DNA of the CDR3 is TGCGCCAGCAGCGACCCCGGGACAGGGGGCAATGAGCAGTTCTTC. Translating gives CASSDPGTGGNEQFF.

The J gene is TRBJ2-7, the V gene TRBV30; 10 positions agree with TRBD1. With V trimmed by 6 bases and J by 6 bases, 8 bases remained unmatched. This CDR3 is 13 amino acids long. CDR1 and CDR2 (germline): GTSNPN, SVGIG (reference sequence). The CDR3 reads CACSGQGPVEQYF. DNA of the CDR3: TGTGCCTGCTCGGGACAGGGGCCTGTCGAGCAGTACTTC. The variable domain in full, with the rest retrieved from reference TRBV30 and TRBJ2-7, is SQTIHQWPATLVQPVGSPLSLECTVEGTSNPNLYWYRQAAGRGLQLLFYSVGIGQISSEVPQNLSASRPQDRQFILSSKKLLLSDSGFYLCACSGQGPVEQYFGPGTRLTVT.

This sequence joins TRBV19 and TRBJ2-5, with 11 nucleotides matching TRBD2. The CDR3 totals 15 residues. Trimming cost V 3 bases and J 3 bases; bases outside gene matches: 3. The germline V gene has CDR1 LNHDA and CDR2 SQIVND (reference sequence). CDR3 nucleotides: TGTGCCAGTAGTATCTTACTAGCGGGGGAAGAGACCCAGTACTTC. Translating gives CASSILLAGEETQYF.

This clone showed up just a few times. The chain couples TRBV27 to TRBJ2-2; TRBD2 matches 7 bases. Germline V gene sequence: CDR1 MNHEY, CDR2 SMNVEV (reference sequence). This CDR3 is 16 amino acids long. After removal of 2 bases from V and 2 bases from J, the junction contained 5 bases not matched to a gene. The CDR3 nucleotides are TGTGCCAGCAGTTTACTATCGGGGGGTAACACCGGGGAGCTGTTTTTT. Translation gives CASSLLSGGNTGELFF.

The rearrangement links TRBV7-9 to TRBJ2-5; TRBD2 might be the D (5 bases). The CDR3 sequence is 14 residues long. V gave up 0 bases and J gave up 5 bases, with 10 bases separating them. Germline V lookup: CDR1 SEHNR, CDR2 FQNEAQ (reference sequence). CDR3 DNA: TGTGCCAGCAGCTTAGCCCTAGCACCGGAGACCCAGTACTTC. The encoded protein is CASSLALAPETQYF. The complete variable domain, with remaining parts taken from reference TRBV7-9 and TRBJ2-5, reads DTGVSQNPRHKITKRGQNVTFRCDPISEHNRLYWYRQTLGQGPEFLTYFQNEAQLEKSRLLSDRFSAERPKGSFSTLEIQRTEQGDSAMYLCASSLALAPETQYFGPGTRLLVL.

This rearrangement joins TRBV11-2 to TRBJ1-1; D perhaps matches TRBD1 (5 bases). The CDR3 sequence is 14 residues long. Trimming shortened V by 0 bases and J by 5 bases, and 10 bases separated the two germline ends. Germline lookup yields CDR1 SGHAT and CDR2 FQNNGV. CDR3 sequence reads: CASSLERGWTEAFF. CDR3 nucleotides: TGTGCCAGCAGCTTAGAAAGGGGATGGACTGAAGCTTTCTTT.

The CDR3 protein is CASSGTGRGEETQYF. For the CDR3, the DNA is TGCGCCAGCAGCGGGACAGGGCGGGGCGAAGAGACCCAGTACTTC. This sequence joins TRBV5-1 and TRBJ2-5; 9 bases fit TRBD1. The V segment lost 4 bases and the J segment 3 bases; nucleotides outside the gene matches: 7. Germline V lookup: CDR1 SGHRS, CDR2 YFSETQ. This CDR3 is 15 amino acids long.